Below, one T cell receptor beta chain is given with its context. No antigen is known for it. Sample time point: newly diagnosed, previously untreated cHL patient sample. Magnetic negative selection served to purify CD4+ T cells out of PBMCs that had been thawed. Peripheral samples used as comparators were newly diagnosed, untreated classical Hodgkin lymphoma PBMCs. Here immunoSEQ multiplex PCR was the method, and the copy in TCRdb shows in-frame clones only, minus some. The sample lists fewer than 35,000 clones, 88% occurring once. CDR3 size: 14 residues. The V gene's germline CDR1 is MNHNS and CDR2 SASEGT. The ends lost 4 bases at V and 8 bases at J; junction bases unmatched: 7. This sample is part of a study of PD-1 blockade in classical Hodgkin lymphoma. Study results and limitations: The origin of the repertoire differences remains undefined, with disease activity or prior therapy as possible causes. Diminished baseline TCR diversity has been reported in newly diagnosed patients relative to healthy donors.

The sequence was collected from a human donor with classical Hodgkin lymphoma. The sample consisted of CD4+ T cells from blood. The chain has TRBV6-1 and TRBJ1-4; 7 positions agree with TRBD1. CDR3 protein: CASSVQGLSEKLFF. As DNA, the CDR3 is TGTGCCAGCAGTGTACAGGGGTTAAGCGAAAAACTGTTTTTT.